Sequencing of this T cell receptor (beta chain) was carried out in a study of T cells expressing NK-cell markers. Overall study context: Seven donors tested HCMV-seropositive and one tested seronegative among the eight sequenced.

As for this clonotype: Antigen unknown.

For TCR beta, cDNA was produced by 5'RACE template switching with UMIs. TCRdb re-called the 5' RACE reads and gives one entry per CDR3 protein, without DNA. The table lists some 150,000 distinct CDR3 sequences. Whole-study findings and limits: Dominance of the CD3+CD56-NKG2C+ fraction by these clonotypes also held in four donors. In roughly six donors, dominant CD3+CD56+NKG2C+ clonotypes ranked among the top 10 CD8+ clonotypes.

Germline CDR1 is SGHAT and CDR2 is FQNNGV. This CDR3 has 17 residues. The sequenced material came from blood T cells: a sorted CD56 or NKG2C T cell subset, CD4+ or CD8+ T cells, or bulk PBMC T cells (not recorded which). This rearrangement joins TRBV11-2 to TRBJ2-6; with no DNA, the TCRdb D assignment of TRBD2 cannot be verified. The TCR sequence derives from a woman aged 45-65 years in good health. The CDR3 sequence: CASSLLAGSSGANVLTF.